The 2 T cell receptor beta chains below come from one sample, sequenced in a study of vaccination effects on CD4 cells after COVID-19. The repertoire was sequenced with immunoSEQ multiplex PCR; TCRdb's copy has only in-frame clones and lacks some. The repertoire holds roughly 56,000 clones, with around three quarters as singletons. Antigen specificity for these receptors is unknown. With the ViraFEST assay, the study expanded antigen-specific CD4+ T cells using viral peptide pools, then sequenced them. On approximately day 9 of culture, CD4+ T cells were separated out. Each participant received a vaccine that was either BNT162b2 or mRNA-1273, given as two doses. The input for sequencing was CD4+ T cells from PBMCs cultured with HCoV-229E spike peptides, taken after COVID-19 vaccination. The receptors were gathered from a human donor who received a COVID-19 vaccine.

J is TRBJ2-2 and V is TRBV6-5; D gene ambiguous. Germline loops: CDR1 MNHEY, CDR2 SVGAGI. The CDR3 has 14 amino acids. Trimming pared 6 bases from V and 5 bases from J, leaving 13 bases between. The CDR3 protein is CASSLSPGTGELFF. CDR3 sequence (DNA): TGTGCCAGCAGCTTAAGTCCCGGTACCGGGGAGCTGTTTTTT.

The chain recombines TRBV7-2 with TRBJ1-2, with 12 bases fitting TRBD1. The trim removed 4 bases at V and 2 bases at J, leaving 2 bases unmatched. The CDR3 totals 15 residues. The germline V gene has CDR1 SGHTA and CDR2 FQGNSA. Written as DNA, the CDR3 is TGTGCCAGCAGCTCCGGGACAGGGGGCAACTATGGCTACACCTTC. It specifies CASSSGTGGNYGYTF.